Reported below is one TCR beta chain. This record comes from a study of cytomegalovirus exposure and HLA in healthy donors. PCR used 60 Vbeta primers and 13 Jbeta primers. Assay: immunoSEQ multiplex PCR; the TCRdb copy retains only in-frame clones and omits some. The sample holds tens of thousands of clones, about 73% seen once. The clonotype comes from a woman aged 55-70 years in good health and CMV-seropositive. The sample consisted of PBMCs.

CDR3 region: CASRAGTGANQPQHF. CDR3 coding DNA: TGTGCCAGCAGAGCCGGGACAGGGGCGAATCAGCCCCAGCATTTT. The V and J genes are TRBV27 and TRBJ1-5; 10 positions match TRBD1. J was trimmed by 4 bases and V by 6 bases; bases with no gene match: 6. This CDR3 has 15 amino acids. Germline lookup yields CDR1 MNHEY and CDR2 SMNVEV (reference sequence).